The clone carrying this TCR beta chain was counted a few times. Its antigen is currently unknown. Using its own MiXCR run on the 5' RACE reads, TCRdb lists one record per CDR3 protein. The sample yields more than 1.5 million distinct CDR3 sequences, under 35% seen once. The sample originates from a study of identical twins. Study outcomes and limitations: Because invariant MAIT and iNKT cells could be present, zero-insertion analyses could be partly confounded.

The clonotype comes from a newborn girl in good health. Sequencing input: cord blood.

The CDR3 DNA is TGTGCCAGCAGCAATTTAGGGGAAGAGAACACTGAAGCTTTCTTT. Translation: CASSNLGEENTEAFF. V and J are TRBV7-6 and TRBJ1-1, with D possibly TRBD1 on 5 matching bases. The CDR3 runs 15 residues. The germline gives CDR1 SGHVS, CDR2 FNYEAQ. Deletions cut 5 bases from V and 1 base from J, with 14 bases between.